The 10 T cell receptor beta chains given below trace back to one sample, sequenced in a study of cytomegalovirus exposure and HLA in healthy donors. Measured with immunoSEQ multiplex PCR; TCRdb has only the in-frame clones, and not every one. The table has 70,000 to 95,000 clones, 80% to 95% seen once. The specimen was PBMCs. These receptors all stem from a woman in her 30s in good health and CMV-seronegative.

The rearrangement links TRBV5-8 to TRBJ1-4; possibly TRBD1 for D (5 bases). V was clipped by 2 bases and J by 7 bases, with 12 bases between them. This CDR3 spans 14 amino acids. Germline loops: CDR1 SGHTS, CDR2 YDEGEE. CDR3 sequence reads: CASSLNGAREKLFF. The CDR3 nucleotides are TGTGCCAGCAGCTTAAATGGGGCGCGTGAAAAACTGTTTTTT.

V gene TRBV9 combines with J gene TRBJ2-2; D possibly corresponds to TRBD2 (6 bases). The germline gives CDR1 SGDLS, CDR2 YYNGEE. This CDR3 has 15 residues. The V gene lost 3 bases and the J gene lost 4 bases, with 13 bases spanning the gap. The CDR3 region is CASSADILATGELFF. CDR3 bases: TGTGCCAGCAGCGCGGACATACTAGCCACCGGGGAGCTGTTTTTT.

The gene calls are TRBV30 and TRBJ1-5, with 7 bases matching TRBD1. Germline CDR1 reads GTSNPN; CDR2 reads SVGIG (reference sequence). There are 15 residues in the CDR3. V was pared by 4 bases and J by 7 bases, with 13 bases of the junction left unmatched. The CDR3 loop is CAWTPPDRVRQPQHF. CDR3 DNA: TGTGCCTGGACCCCTCCCGACAGGGTGCGCCAGCCCCAGCATTTT.

The chain recombines TRBV27 with TRBJ2-1, with TRBD2 matching 12 bases. This CDR3 is 15 amino acids long. The trim removed 6 bases at V and 4 bases at J, leaving 4 bases unmatched. Germline-derived CDR1 and CDR2 are MNHEY and SMNVEV (reference sequence). The CDR3 region has the DNA TGTGCCAGCAGACCAACTAGCGGGGGGTACAATGAGCAGTTCTTC. Encoded protein: CASRPTSGGYNEQFF.

The rearrangement links TRBV5-1 to TRBJ2-3; the match to TRBD1 covers 9 bases. In germline, CDR1 is SGHRS, CDR2 YFSETQ. CDR3 length equals 15 residues. J lost 3 bases, V lost 6 bases, and 8 bases had no gene match. This chain's CDR3 is CASNPGTGRTDTQYF. CDR3 in DNA: TGCGCCAGCAACCCTGGGACAGGGAGAACAGATACGCAGTATTTT.

The V and J genes are TRBV28 and TRBJ2-3; 9 nucleotides align to TRBD2. Germline CDR1 and CDR2: MDHEN and SYDVKM. The V gene end was trimmed by 3 bases and the J gene end by 2 bases; junction bases not matched to a gene: 6. CDR3 length: 16 amino acids. The CDR3 region is CASSFQAGGYTDTQYF. CDR3 DNA sequence: TGTGCCAGCAGTTTTCAAGCGGGGGGATACACAGATACGCAGTATTTT.

The rearrangement joins TRBV30 to TRBJ1-4, with a tentative D call TRBD1 (6 bases). Germline V lookup: CDR1 GTSNPN, CDR2 SVGIG (reference sequence). V shed 1 base and J shed 5 bases, with 20 bases lying between them. The CDR3 extends over 17 amino acids. Written as DNA, the CDR3 is TGTGCCTGGAGTGGTTGGGGTGTCGGGGGGCCCAATGAAAAACTGTTTTTT. Amino acid sequence: CAWSGWGVGGPNEKLFF.

V is TRBV28 and J is TRBJ1-2, with a weak D call TRBD1 (6 bases). The ends were cut back, 4 bases at V and 6 bases at J, with 12 bases in the middle. CDR3 length: 13 residues. Germline loops: CDR1 MDHEN, CDR2 SYDVKM. CDR3 sequence reads: CASSSGTKNGYTF. The DNA of the CDR3 is TGTGCCAGCAGTTCCGGGACAAAGAATGGCTACACCTTC.

This clone has just one count. V gene TRBV9 combines with J gene TRBJ1-1, with no clear D. This CDR3 region has 13 residues. Germline loops: CDR1 SGDLS, CDR2 YYNGEE. Trimming cost V 2 bases and J 1 base, with 6 bases left between them. The CDR3 reads CASSVTENTEAFF. In DNA form, the CDR3 reads TGTGCCAGCAGCGTCACAGAGAACACTGAAGCTTTCTTT.

The chain combines TRBV10-3 with TRBJ2-7; 7 bases are a match to TRBD1. The CDR3 length is 11 residues. CDR1 is ENHRY, CDR2 SYGVKD, per germline. V was clipped by 8 bases and J by 5 bases; unmatched bases: 3. DNA of the CDR3: TGTGCCATCTCCGGACAGGACGAGCAGTACTTC. Its protein product is CAISGQDEQYF.